This is a list of T cell receptor beta chains from one sample in a study of T cell clonotyping in hematopoietic cell transplantation. Only in-frame clones appear in the TCRdb table, and some are missing; sequencing was by immunoSEQ multiplex PCR. This sample yields tens of thousands of clones, of which about 93% are seen a single time; more than 2% belongs to the top ten. The source material was peripheral blood mononuclear cells, sampled before stem cell transplant. These receptors were obtained from a man aged 45 to 65 with acute myeloid leukemia. Some clones in this sample may be carry-over from other donors' samples. Both conserved end residues are part of each CDR3. D genes are given only for firm matches. The size field is filled for only some rows; it gives once, few, many or a size class.

size | D | J | V | CDR3 | DNA
NA | NA | TRBJ1-2 | TRBV28 | CASSPLDSLYGYTF | TGTGCCAGCAGTCCCCTAGACAGCCTCTATGGCTACACCTTC
once | NA | TRBJ1-3 | TRBV28 | CASSFREGNTIYF | TGTGCCAGCAGTTTCCGGGAGGGAAACACCATATATTTT
NA | NA | TRBJ2-5 | TRBV4-1 | CASSQGRGETQETQYF | TGCGCCAGCAGCCAAGGGAGGGGCGAAACCCAAGAGACCCAGTACTTC
once | TRBD1 | TRBJ2-7 | TRBV28 | CASTGFVDRVSYEQYF | TGTGCCAGCACCGGTTTCGTGGACAGGGTCTCCTACGAGCAGTACTTC
NA | TRBD2 | TRBJ2-7 | TRBV18 | CASSGTSDSYEQYF | TGTGCCAGCTCCGGGACTAGCGACTCCTACGAGCAGTACTTC
NA | NA | TRBJ1-1 | TRBV6-4 | CASSANLGNTEAFF | TGTGCCAGCTCTGCTAACCTCGGGAACACTGAAGCTTTCTTT
once | NA | TRBJ1-4 | TRBV28 | CASSYSSNEKLFF | TGTGCCAGCAGTTACAGCAGTAATGAAAAACTGTTTTTT
NA | TRBD2 | TRBJ2-3 | TRBV7-9 | CASSLVAGGFTDTQYF | TGTGCCAGCAGCTTAGTAGCGGGGGGGTTCACAGATACGCAGTATTTT
NA | TRBD2 | TRBJ2-1 | TRBV19 | CASSPGLAGVIYNEQFF | TGTGCCAGTAGTCCGGGACTAGCGGGGGTCATTTACAATGAGCAGTTCTTC
NA | NA | TRBJ1-4 | TRBV6-5 | CASSTGKTNEKLFF | TGTGCCAGCAGTACAGGGAAAACTAATGAAAAACTGTTTTTT
NA | TRBD1 | TRBJ2-5 | TRBV28 | CASSPGQSKTQYF | TGTGCCAGCAGTCCGGGACAGTCAAAGACCCAGTACTTC
NA | NA | TRBJ1-4 | TRBV7-9 | CASGRTNEKLFF | TGTGCCAGCGGGCGGACTAATGAAAAACTGTTTTTT
NA | NA | TRBJ1-2 | TRBV5-4 | CASSLTGTSGYTF | TGTGCCAGCAGCCTCACAGGGACTTCTGGCTACACCTTC
NA | NA | TRBJ2-7 | TRBV6-1 | CASSEEQGWGYEQYF | TGTGCCAGCAGTGAAGAGCAAGGCTGGGGGTACGAGCAGTACTTC
NA | TRBD1 | TRBJ1-6 | TRBV2 | CASCPDREYNSPLHF | TGTGCCAGTTGCCCAGACAGGGAGTATAATTCACCCCTCCACTTT
NA | TRBD1 | TRBJ1-5 | TRBV7-2 | CASSLRAGGGQPQHF | TGTGCCAGCAGCTTACGGGCAGGGGGCGGTCAGCCCCAGCATTTT
NA | TRBD2 | TRBJ2-1 | TRBV5-6 | CASSLGSGASSYNEQFF | TGTGCCAGCAGCTTGGGGAGCGGGGCGAGCTCCTACAATGAGCAGTTCTTC
few | NA | TRBJ1-1 | TRBV28 | CASSVGVSEAFF | TGTGCCAGCAGTGTTGGGGTATCTGAAGCTTTCTTT
NA | NA | TRBJ1-3 | TRBV7-2 | CASSLERDRRERGTIYF | TGTGCCAGCAGCTTAGAGCGAGACAGGAGGGAGCGGGGCACCATATATTTT
once | NA | TRBJ1-1 | TRBV19 | CASRTIQGDTEAFF | TGTGCCAGTAGGACAATACAGGGAGACACTGAAGCTTTCTTT
NA | NA | TRBJ2-1 | TRBV6-6 | CAGRDSTESPYNEQFF | TGTGCCGGCCGGGACTCCACAGAATCTCCCTACAATGAGCAGTTCTTC
NA | TRBD2 | TRBJ2-2 | TRBV6-6 | CASSSLVSGTGELFF | TGTGCCAGCAGTTCTTTGGTTAGCGGGACCGGGGAGCTGTTTTTT
NA | NA | TRBJ2-1 | TRBV7-8 | CASSLDFNEQFF | TGTGCCAGCAGCTTAGATTTCAATGAGCAGTTCTTC
NA | NA | TRBJ1-2 | TRBV10-3 | CAISDDPAGTREGYGYTF | TGTGCCATCAGTGATGACCCGGCCGGGACAAGGGAAGGCTATGGCTACACCTTC
NA | TRBD1 | TRBJ1-2 | TRBV9 | CASSVAGTGLGEGYTF | TGTGCCAGCAGCGTAGCCGGGACAGGGCTAGGAGAGGGCTACACCTTC
NA | NA | TRBJ2-6 | TRBV28 | CASIMALSGANVLTF | TGTGCCAGCATAATGGCTCTCTCTGGGGCCAACGTCCTGACTTTC
NA | NA | TRBJ1-5 | TRBV28 | CASSPAKGTSNQPQHF | TGTGCCAGCAGCCCCGCGAAAGGGACGAGCAATCAGCCCCAGCATTTT
once | NA | TRBJ2-5 | TRBV13 | CASSLLVETQYF | TGTGCCAGCAGCTTACTAGTCGAGACCCAGTACTTC
NA | TRBD2 | TRBJ2-3 | TRBV7-2 | CASSFGGGAADTQYF | TGTGCCAGCAGCTTCGGGGGGGGCGCCGCAGATACGCAGTATTTT
few | NA | TRBJ1-5 | TRBV30 | CAWSYRSGNQPQHF | TGTGCCTGGAGTTACAGGAGCGGCAATCAGCCCCAGCATTTT
NA | NA | TRBJ1-3 | TRBV7-8 | CASSSHMGSGNTIYF | TGTGCCAGCAGCTCTCATATGGGGTCTGGAAACACCATATATTTT
NA | NA | TRBJ1-2 | TRBV5-4 | CASSQDSNYGYTF | TGTGCCAGCAGCCAGGACAGTAACTATGGCTACACCTTC
NA | NA | TRBJ1-1 | TRBV9 | CASSVAPSRDTEAFF | TGTGCCAGCAGCGTAGCCCCCTCGAGGGACACTGAAGCTTTCTTT
NA | NA | TRBJ1-3 | TRBV10-3 | CAISLGAWGNTIYF | TGTGCCATCAGCCTAGGGGCGTGGGGAAACACCATATATTTT
NA | NA | TRBJ2-7 | TRBV6-5 | CASKRGSVSYEQYF | TGTGCCAGCAAGAGGGGCAGCGTTTCCTACGAGCAGTACTTC
once | NA | TRBJ2-3 | TRBV4-3 | CASSWSTSTDTQYF | TGCGCCAGCAGCTGGTCGACGTCCACAGATACGCAGTATTTT
once | NA | TRBJ2-4 | TRBV2 | CASSELAYQYF | TGTGCCAGCAGTGAACTTGCCTATCAGTACTTC
NA | NA | TRBJ2-4 | TRBV9 | CASSVGGQGHAKNIQYF | TGTGCCAGCAGCGTAGGAGGTCAGGGGCATGCCAAAAACATTCAGTACTTC
NA | TRBD2 | TRBJ2-3 | TRBV25-1 | CASSPIPSSGRTDTQYF | TGTGCCAGCAGCCCAATCCCCTCTAGCGGGAGGACAGATACGCAGTATTTT
NA | TRBD1 | TRBJ2-1 | TRBV7-9 | CASSPEQGSHEQFF | TGTGCCAGCAGCCCCGAACAGGGGTCCCATGAGCAGTTCTTC
NA | NA | TRBJ2-2 | TRBV28 | CASSLRRQTGELFF | TGTGCCAGCAGTTTACGCCGACAAACCGGGGAGCTGTTTTTT
once | TRBD1 | TRBJ1-2 | TRBV7-2 | CASSPLQGPYGYTF | TGTGCCAGCAGCCCTTTACAGGGGCCCTATGGCTACACCTTC
NA | NA | TRBJ2-3 | TRBV4-2 | CASSPPGSTDTQYF | TGTGCCAGCAGCCCCCCAGGGAGCACAGATACGCAGTATTTT
NA | TRBD1 | TRBJ1-1 | TRBV6-5 | CASSYSGQGGTEAFF | TGTGCCAGCAGTTACTCGGGACAGGGGGGGACTGAAGCTTTCTTT
few | TRBD1 | TRBJ1-2 | TRBV2 | CASSRQTGTGFYGYTF | TGTGCCAGCAGTCGCCAAACCGGGACAGGGTTCTATGGCTACACCTTC
NA | NA | TRBJ2-7 | TRBV6-5 | CASRPTWGPRYEQYF | TGTGCCAGCAGGCCTACATGGGGGCCTCGCTACGAGCAGTACTTC
NA | NA | TRBJ2-1 | TRBV5-1 | CASSLVTANEQFF | TGCGCCAGCAGCTTGGTCACAGCTAATGAGCAGTTCTTC
NA | NA | TRBJ2-7 | TRBV5-4 | CASSLGQRVNEQYF | TGTGCCAGCAGCTTGGGACAGAGGGTGAACGAGCAGTACTTC
NA | NA | TRBJ2-4 | TRBV6-5 | CASRDSGDAKNIQYF | TGTGCCAGCAGAGACTCAGGGGATGCCAAAAACATTCAGTACTTC
NA | TRBD1 | TRBJ1-5 | TRBV28 | CASSSGTGVNQPQHF | TGTGCCAGCAGTTCCGGGACAGGGGTTAATCAGCCCCAGCATTTT
once | NA | TRBJ1-1 | TRBV7-9 | CASSPKDRLNTEAFF | TGTGCCAGCAGCCCAAAGGACCGTCTGAACACTGAAGCTTTCTTT
NA | NA | TRBJ1-2 | TRBV5-1 | CASSGGSSPSNYGYTF | TGCGCCAGCAGCGGTGGCTCCTCACCCTCTAACTATGGCTACACCTTC
NA | NA | TRBJ1-4 | TRBV28 | CASSLPGGTGGEKLFF | TGTGCCAGCAGTTTACCCGGGGGGACGGGGGGTGAAAAACTGTTTTTT
NA | NA | TRBJ1-2 | TRBV29-1 | CSVEEGQINYGYTF | TGCAGCGTTGAAGAAGGACAAATTAACTATGGCTACACCTTC
NA | NA | TRBJ1-3 | TRBV9 | CASSDVGYSGNTIYF | TGTGCCAGCAGCGATGTAGGATACTCTGGAAACACCATATATTTT
NA | NA | TRBJ2-7 | TRBV11-2 | CASSWGQGGKYF | TGTGCCAGCAGCTGGGGGCAGGGGGGGAAGTACTTC
NA | TRBD2 | TRBJ2-2 | TRBV9 | CASSVGQLAYTGELFF | TGTGCCAGCAGCGTAGGCCAACTAGCGTACACCGGGGAGCTGTTTTTT
NA | NA | TRBJ1-1 | TRBV7-9 | CASSLIRPNTEAFF | TGTGCCAGCAGCTTAATCAGACCGAACACTGAAGCTTTCTTT